This TCR beta chain was sequenced in a study of blood T cell repertoires in COVID-19. Study background: The United States, Italy and Spain were the sources of the acute and convalescent COVID-19 samples.

Original methodology: Reference gene primer amplification yielded estimated nucleated cell counts. TCRdb's copy holds only in-frame clones and misses some; the assay was immunoSEQ multiplex PCR. The V and J calls and clone size are taken from that table; D and trimming were inferred from the DNA. Of under 300,000 clones listed, 75% to 90% were seen once; the top ten hold under 15%. The germline V gene encodes CDR1 SGHAT and CDR2 FQNNGV. The ends lost 3 bases at V and 4 bases at J; junction bases unmatched: 3. The CDR3 extends over 15 amino acids. The clonotype comes from a woman in her seventies with COVID-19, enrolled during active disease. The chain is built from TRBV11-2 and TRBJ1-5, with 10 nucleotides matching TRBD1. Sequencing was done on a sample of peripheral blood. This CDR3 is CASSLGTGANQPQHF. The CDR3 coding sequence is TGTGCCAGCAGCTTGGGGACAGGGGCAAATCAGCCCCAGCATTTT.